This T cell receptor beta chain was sequenced during a study of T cells in narcolepsy. Repertoires were generated with immunoSEQ multiplex PCR, while TCRdb's copy carries only in-frame clones and drops some. Of fewer than 30,000 clones in the sample, 85% were seen once. A single count supports this clone. No antigen is known for it. Study observations and caveats: Comparing one patient's CSF and blood CD4+ clonotypes highlighted HCRT- and TRIB2-specific autoreactive clonotypes. Blood of same and different patients, but not healthy controls, reportedly held recurring autoreactive clonotypes. Some memory CD4+ repertoires had no autoreactive clone sequences.

The CDR3 is made up of 15 amino acids. V gave up 0 bases and J gave up 0 bases, with 7 bases separating them. Germline CDR1 is SGHNT and CDR2 is YYREEE (reference sequence). The V gene is TRBV5-4, the J gene TRBJ2-1; D uncertain. Sequenced: memory (CD45RA-) CD4+ T cells from blood. The sequence derives from a human donor in good health. In DNA form, the CDR3 reads TGTGCCAGCAGCTTGGGTGCCCCCTCCTACAATGAGCAGTTCTTC. Residues: CASSLGAPSYNEQFF.